A selection of T cell receptor beta chains follows, all from one sample in a study of post-analysis software for immune sequencing data. TCRdb reprocessed the PCR reads with MiXCR, giving one entry per CDR3 protein. Of some 700,000 distinct CDR3 sequences in the sample, 59% were seen once. Input material: blood. The receptors originated from a girl between 2 and 10 years old with multiple sclerosis. Both conserved end residues are part of each CDR3.

v_gene: TRBV27
j_gene: TRBJ1-2
CDR3aa: CASSFAGGYGYTF

v_gene: TRBV4-3
j_gene: TRBJ2-3
CDR3aa: CASSQTTVPGTQYF

v_gene: TRBV20-1
j_gene: TRBJ2-1
CDR3aa: CSADAGSRGSNEQFF

v_gene: TRBV5-1
j_gene: TRBJ1-1
CDR3aa: CASSLEVGGFTEAFF

v_gene: TRBV4-2
j_gene: TRBJ2-1
CDR3aa: CASSHAWGEVFGRPNEQFF

v_gene: TRBV7-2
j_gene: TRBJ1-2
CDR3aa: CASSLVLRTDYGYTF

v_gene: TRBV20-1
j_gene: TRBJ2-3
CDR3aa: CSARDWGGTDTQYF

v_gene: TRBV7-9
j_gene: TRBJ2-1
CDR3aa: CASSLDRGDYNEQFF

v_gene: TRBV5-4
j_gene: TRBJ2-1
CDR3aa: CASRSPGVAGVDEQFF

v_gene: TRBV9
j_gene: -
CDR3aa: CASSVTPGAGGSYEQYF

v_gene: TRBV7-9
j_gene: TRBJ1-1
CDR3aa: CASSSRDPRNTEAFF

v_gene: TRBV20-1
j_gene: TRBJ2-1
CDR3aa: CSARDDDYNEQFF

v_gene: TRBV10-2
j_gene: TRBJ1-2
CDR3aa: CASSESGRPRDGYTF

v_gene: TRBV7-3
j_gene: TRBJ1-2
CDR3aa: CASSSTGGDGYTF

v_gene: TRBV7-6
j_gene: TRBJ1-1
CDR3aa: CASSLEAGTSTEAFF

v_gene: TRBV29-1
j_gene: TRBJ2-1
CDR3aa: CSARADSYNEQFF

v_gene: TRBV29-1
j_gene: TRBJ1-2
CDR3aa: CSADRPYGYTF

v_gene: TRBV5-1
j_gene: TRBJ1-6
CDR3aa: CASSLRAGFEGSPLHF

v_gene: TRBV20-1
j_gene: TRBJ2-6
CDR3aa: CSIGRESGANVLTF

v_gene: TRBV7-9
j_gene: -
CDR3aa: CASSLSPTGRQGSYEQYF

v_gene: TRBV7-7
j_gene: TRBJ2-1
CDR3aa: CASSRGTSYEQFF

v_gene: TRBV20-1
j_gene: TRBJ1-2
CDR3aa: CSARIAGGWGYTF

v_gene: TRBV12-3/TRBV12-4
j_gene: TRBJ2-1
CDR3aa: CASSLPSGGFYNEQFF

v_gene: TRBV7-9
j_gene: -
CDR3aa: CASSLRRLDQETQFF

v_gene: TRBV6-2/TRBV6-3
j_gene: TRBJ1-1
CDR3aa: CASSYSVGSQGSTEAFF

v_gene: TRBV7-2
j_gene: TRBJ2-1
CDR3aa: CASSQTGGGDEQFF

v_gene: TRBV6-4
j_gene: TRBJ2-4
CDR3aa: CASSDPWTGNIQYF

v_gene: TRBV3-1
j_gene: TRBJ2-1
CDR3aa: CASSQRANPYNEQFF

v_gene: TRBV9
j_gene: TRBJ2-3
CDR3aa: CASSEDTGVTDTQYF

v_gene: TRBV9
j_gene: -
CDR3aa: CASSVDTAYEQYF

v_gene: TRBV20-1
j_gene: TRBJ1-1
CDR3aa: CSARDRALPEAFF

v_gene: TRBV11-3
j_gene: TRBJ2-6
CDR3aa: CASSLKGTPGANVLTF

v_gene: TRBV5-1
j_gene: TRBJ1-2
CDR3aa: CASSFQSNYGYTF

v_gene: TRBV6-2/TRBV6-3
j_gene: TRBJ2-1
CDR3aa: CASSSRPDNEQFF

v_gene: TRBV12-3/TRBV12-4
j_gene: TRBJ2-1
CDR3aa: CASSLETEPHNEQFF

v_gene: TRBV9
j_gene: TRBJ2-1
CDR3aa: CASSVFPSGASYNEQFF

v_gene: TRBV5-6
j_gene: TRBJ1-5
CDR3aa: CASSLAGPGNQPQHF

v_gene: TRBV6-1
j_gene: TRBJ2-1
CDR3aa: CASSEQAGMGDEQFF

v_gene: TRBV7-9
j_gene: -
CDR3aa: CASSLMSGGPFEQYF

v_gene: TRBV7-9
j_gene: TRBJ1-2
CDR3aa: CASSFGDRGDLDYGYTF

v_gene: TRBV12-3/TRBV12-4
j_gene: TRBJ1-2
CDR3aa: CASSPPGPGIIEGYTF

v_gene: TRBV12-3/TRBV12-4
j_gene: TRBJ1-2
CDR3aa: CASSFGEGGYGYTF

v_gene: TRBV6-5
j_gene: TRBJ2-5
CDR3aa: CASSYQSSQYF

v_gene: TRBV27
j_gene: -
CDR3aa: CASSLSGLAEGYEQYF

v_gene: TRBV20-1
j_gene: TRBJ2-1
CDR3aa: CSARDMVLAGKYNEQFF

v_gene: TRBV4-3
j_gene: TRBJ2-3
CDR3aa: CASSQDWTGRRYF

v_gene: TRBV12-5
j_gene: TRBJ2-3
CDR3aa: CASGTPMTDTQYF

v_gene: TRBV7-2
j_gene: TRBJ1-1
CDR3aa: CASGRDRRAFF

v_gene: TRBV2
j_gene: TRBJ2-2
CDR3aa: CASSVLSGSILSGELFF

v_gene: TRBV12-3/TRBV12-4
j_gene: TRBJ2-3
CDR3aa: CASSPQRTGSTDTQYF

v_gene: TRBV7-9
j_gene: TRBJ2-3
CDR3aa: CASSLGPEGATDTQYF

v_gene: TRBV29-1
j_gene: TRBJ1-1
CDR3aa: CSVARSGNTEAFF

v_gene: TRBV6-6
j_gene: TRBJ1-5
CDR3aa: CASRDQGDQPQHF

v_gene: TRBV14
j_gene: TRBJ2-1
CDR3aa: CASSPNRLAGYSYNEQFF

v_gene: TRBV12-3/TRBV12-4
j_gene: TRBJ2-7
CDR3aa: CASSWTGFYEQYF

v_gene: TRBV20-1
j_gene: TRBJ2-1
CDR3aa: CSAERQGSYNEQFF

v_gene: TRBV29-1
j_gene: TRBJ2-1
CDR3aa: CSVARLAGGHEQFF

v_gene: TRBV30
j_gene: TRBJ1-4
CDR3aa: CAWNLDPANERLFF